Listed below are T cell receptor beta chains from one sample, sequenced in a study of T cell repertoires and HLA-DP antigens. Produced via immunoSEQ multiplex PCR; TCRdb's table is partial and in-frame only. The repertoire holds roughly 110,000 clones, 85% to 95% seen once, with about 0.25% in the top ten. The antigens these receptors bind are not known. Material for sequencing was CD4+ T cells from PBMCs. Source of these receptors: a woman between 18 and 30 years old in good health and CMV-seronegative. Both conserved end residues are part of each CDR3. The order of the fields is clone size, J gene, D gene, V gene, CDR3 DNA, CDR3 protein. D genes are given only for firm matches. Some rows mark clone size as missing; the rest say once, few, many or name a class of expanded clone.

clone size: once; J gene: TRBJ1-5; D gene: NA; V gene: TRBV19; CDR3 DNA: TGTGCCACCGAGTCCAGGAAATTGGGCAATCAGCCCCAGCATTTT; CDR3 protein: CATESRKLGNQPQHF
clone size: NA; J gene: TRBJ2-7; D gene: TRBD1; V gene: TRBV27; CDR3 DNA: TGTGCCAGCAGTTTATCCCCGGGACAGGGCTACGAGCAGTACTTC; CDR3 protein: CASSLSPGQGYEQYF
clone size: NA; J gene: TRBJ2-1; D gene: NA; V gene: TRBV30; CDR3 DNA: TGTGCCTGGAGTGAATCCGGTGAGCAGTTCTTC; CDR3 protein: CAWSESGEQFF
clone size: NA; J gene: TRBJ1-2; D gene: TRBD1; V gene: TRBV5-8; CDR3 DNA: TGTGCCAGCAGCTTGGGGTACAGGGGTGATGGCTACACCTTC; CDR3 protein: CASSLGYRGDGYTF
clone size: NA; J gene: TRBJ1-3; D gene: NA; V gene: TRBV10-3; CDR3 DNA: TGTGCCATCAGTGAAAGGTTCGATTTAGGGCCAAGCAACACCATATATTTT; CDR3 protein: CAISERFDLGPSNTIYF
clone size: NA; J gene: TRBJ2-5; D gene: TRBD2; V gene: TRBV28; CDR3 DNA: TGTGCCAGCAGATCGGGGGGTCGAGGCCAAGAGACCCAGTACTTC; CDR3 protein: CASRSGGRGQETQYF
clone size: NA; J gene: TRBJ1-5; D gene: NA; V gene: TRBV29-1; CDR3 DNA: TGCAGCGTCCAGATCGGGACCAACGGCAATCAGCCCCAGCATTTT; CDR3 protein: CSVQIGTNGNQPQHF
clone size: NA; J gene: TRBJ2-2; D gene: NA; V gene: TRBV7-9; CDR3 DNA: TGTGCCAGCAGCTTTCCGAATTCCGGGGAGCTGTTTTTT; CDR3 protein: CASSFPNSGELFF
clone size: NA; J gene: TRBJ1-4; D gene: NA; V gene: TRBV29-1; CDR3 DNA: TGCAGCGTCGGTATTGGGGGGACTAATGAAAAACTGTTTTTT; CDR3 protein: CSVGIGGTNEKLFF
clone size: NA; J gene: TRBJ2-1; D gene: NA; V gene: TRBV4-1; CDR3 DNA: TGCGCCAGCAGCCCAGGGGACTACAATGAGCAGTTCTTC; CDR3 protein: CASSPGDYNEQFF
clone size: NA; J gene: TRBJ2-3; D gene: TRBD1; V gene: TRBV18; CDR3 DNA: TGTGCCAGCTCACCCGGGACAGGGGGCAAGGATACGCAGTATTTT; CDR3 protein: CASSPGTGGKDTQYF
clone size: few; J gene: TRBJ1-6; D gene: NA; V gene: TRBV6-1; CDR3 DNA: TGTGCCGGCCGCGGAGAGGTTTCCTATAATTCACCCCTCCACTTT; CDR3 protein: CAGRGEVSYNSPLHF
clone size: NA; J gene: TRBJ1-2; D gene: TRBD1; V gene: TRBV5-1; CDR3 DNA: TGCGCCAGCAGCTTGTCCGGGACAGGGGCCTTCGGCTATGGCTACACCTTC; CDR3 protein: CASSLSGTGAFGYGYTF
clone size: NA; J gene: TRBJ1-6; D gene: NA; V gene: TRBV5-6; CDR3 DNA: TGTGCCAGCAGCTTGGACAGAAATTCACCCCTCCACTTT; CDR3 protein: CASSLDRNSPLHF
clone size: NA; J gene: TRBJ2-3; D gene: NA; V gene: TRBV4-1; CDR3 DNA: TGCGCCAGCAGCCAATTACGTACGCAGTATTTT; CDR3 protein: CASSQLRTQYF
clone size: NA; J gene: TRBJ2-5; D gene: NA; V gene: TRBV5-1; CDR3 DNA: TGCGCCAGCAGATCGAGGGGGTTGGAAGAGACCCAGTACTTC; CDR3 protein: CASRSRGLEETQYF
clone size: NA; J gene: TRBJ2-5; D gene: TRBD2; V gene: TRBV5-1; CDR3 DNA: TGCGCCAGCAGCCTAGCGGGAACGTACCAAGAGACCCAGTACTTC; CDR3 protein: CASSLAGTYQETQYF
clone size: NA; J gene: TRBJ2-1; D gene: TRBD2; V gene: TRBV11-2; CDR3 DNA: TGTGCCAGCAGCTTGGGACTAGCGGACTACAATGAGCAGTTCTTC; CDR3 protein: CASSLGLADYNEQFF
clone size: NA; J gene: TRBJ1-5; D gene: NA; V gene: TRBV6-1; CDR3 DNA: TGTGCCAGCAGTAACAGGACTGGCTATGGTCAGCCCCAGCATTTT; CDR3 protein: CASSNRTGYGQPQHF
clone size: NA; J gene: TRBJ2-1; D gene: NA; V gene: TRBV19; CDR3 DNA: TGTGCCAGTAGTATAATCGGCACTCCTGAGCAGTTCTTC; CDR3 protein: CASSIIGTPEQFF
clone size: once; J gene: TRBJ2-7; D gene: NA; V gene: TRBV5-6; CDR3 DNA: TGTGCCAGCAGCCAAGAGGCGTCCTTAGGGGTCAACGAGCAGTACTTC; CDR3 protein: CASSQEASLGVNEQYF
clone size: NA; J gene: TRBJ2-7; D gene: TRBD2; V gene: TRBV18; CDR3 DNA: TGTGCCAGCTCACCACTGCGGGAGGCCTACGAGCAGTACTTC; CDR3 protein: CASSPLREAYEQYF
clone size: NA; J gene: TRBJ2-2; D gene: NA; V gene: TRBV5-6; CDR3 DNA: TGTGCCAGCATCCGACTAGTCCAAGGCCCCACCGGGGAGCTGTTTTTT; CDR3 protein: CASIRLVQGPTGELFF
clone size: NA; J gene: TRBJ1-5; D gene: NA; V gene: TRBV5-4; CDR3 DNA: TGTGCCAGCAGCTTGGATAGCAATCAGCCCCAGCATTTT; CDR3 protein: CASSLDSNQPQHF
clone size: NA; J gene: TRBJ2-5; D gene: NA; V gene: TRBV5-1; CDR3 DNA: TGCGCCAGCAACCCAGGGAATAAAGAGACCCAGTACTTC; CDR3 protein: CASNPGNKETQYF
clone size: NA; J gene: TRBJ2-2; D gene: NA; V gene: TRBV6-5; CDR3 DNA: TGTGCCAGCAGTTACTCGGGAACCCGCGGCACCGGGGAGCTGTTTTTT; CDR3 protein: CASSYSGTRGTGELFF
clone size: NA; J gene: TRBJ1-5; D gene: NA; V gene: TRBV10-2; CDR3 DNA: TGCGCCAGCAGTGAGGGCCGGGCATTCAATCAGCCCCAGCATTTT; CDR3 protein: CASSEGRAFNQPQHF
clone size: NA; J gene: TRBJ2-1; D gene: NA; V gene: TRBV9; CDR3 DNA: TGTGCCAGCAGCCCCGGGACCATCGACAATGAGCAGTTCTTC; CDR3 protein: CASSPGTIDNEQFF
clone size: NA; J gene: TRBJ1-5; D gene: NA; V gene: TRBV5-8; CDR3 DNA: TGTGCCAGCAGCTTGGCGGGATTCGGCAATCAGCCCCAGCATTTT; CDR3 protein: CASSLAGFGNQPQHF
clone size: NA; J gene: TRBJ2-7; D gene: TRBD1; V gene: TRBV28; CDR3 DNA: TGTGCCAGCAGTTTATCGGACAGGTCGGGAGAGCAGTACTTC; CDR3 protein: CASSLSDRSGEQYF
clone size: NA; J gene: TRBJ2-5; D gene: NA; V gene: TRBV7-2; CDR3 DNA: TGTGCCAGCAGCTTAATTCCAGGGAAGGGTCAAGAGACCCAGTACTTC; CDR3 protein: CASSLIPGKGQETQYF
clone size: NA; J gene: TRBJ1-1; D gene: NA; V gene: TRBV10-1; CDR3 DNA: TGCGCCAGCAGCCTTCAGACATCGGGCACTGAAGCTTTCTTT; CDR3 protein: CASSLQTSGTEAFF
clone size: NA; J gene: TRBJ1-1; D gene: NA; V gene: TRBV2; CDR3 DNA: TGTGCCAGCAGTGACCAGGGGAACACTGAAGCTTTCTTT; CDR3 protein: CASSDQGNTEAFF
clone size: once; J gene: TRBJ2-5; D gene: NA; V gene: TRBV10-3; CDR3 DNA: TGTGCCATCACCCCACAGGGCGGTTTAGAGACCCAGTACTTC; CDR3 protein: CAITPQGGLETQYF
clone size: NA; J gene: TRBJ1-4; D gene: NA; V gene: TRBV6-1; CDR3 DNA: TGTGCCAGCTTAGGTGGTATAGCAACTAATGAAAAACTGTTTTTT; CDR3 protein: CASLGGIATNEKLFF
clone size: NA; J gene: TRBJ2-1; D gene: NA; V gene: TRBV9; CDR3 DNA: TGTGCCAGCAGCCCAAGAGAGCGGGTTGTCTACAATGAGCAGTTCTTC; CDR3 protein: CASSPRERVVYNEQFF
clone size: NA; J gene: TRBJ1-2; D gene: NA; V gene: TRBV9; CDR3 DNA: TGTGCCAGCAGCGTAGGAGGGGTTGGCTATGGCTACACCTTC; CDR3 protein: CASSVGGVGYGYTF
clone size: NA; J gene: TRBJ1-5; D gene: TRBD1; V gene: TRBV10-3; CDR3 DNA: TGTGCCATCAGTGAGAGGCCAGGGGGGCACCAGCCCCAGCATTTT; CDR3 protein: CAISERPGGHQPQHF
clone size: few; J gene: TRBJ1-3; D gene: NA; V gene: TRBV5-1; CDR3 DNA: TGCGCCAGCAGCTTGCCAGGGGACACCATATATTTT; CDR3 protein: CASSLPGDTIYF